This T cell receptor (beta chain) was identified in a study of shared clonotypes between healthy human individuals (dated by TCRdb to 2020 to 2021). About the investigation overall: The cohort included three men and a couple of women between 18 and 49 years of age. To increase sequencing depth and limit assay-specific biases, different laboratories used diverse techniques to prepare libraries and sequence TCR repertoires. Per donor, leukapheresis produced somewhere between about 0.94 and 9 billion PBMCs. To estimate repertoire size and how much clonotypes are shared between individuals, the study performed deep sequencing of blood TCR repertoires from 4 to 6 healthy adults. General findings and caveats noted by the study authors: The genetic and exposure-history diversity represented was limited by the small number of donors. Sampling was restricted to blood, and TCR repertoires in tissues likely differ from the TCR repertoires found in blood. Based on pairwise subsampling, the degree of clonotype sharing among donors was expected to be affected by sequencing depth.

Donors were healthy HIV-negative adults with no recently reported acute infections or vaccinations. Every donor was a Caucasian adult residing in Nashville, Tennessee, USA. In the unsorted samples, some 94 million PBMCs were counted, and genomic DNA was extracted using the QIAamp DNA Blood Mini kit. Blood was collected by leukapheresis, and PBMCs were isolated by Ficoll-Histopaque density gradient centrifugation and then cryopreserved in liquid nitrogen vapor phase. Using the deep immunoSEQ assay, TCR CDR3 regions were amplified from genomic DNA by multiplex PCR. Genomic DNA extracted from each cell subset was distributed evenly over all wells of several immunoSEQ 96-well plates, and each plate served as one replicate. For unsorted PBMC, about 0.3 ug genomic DNA, equal to 25,000 to 35,000 T cell genomes, was loaded into each replicate PCR. Ten immunoSEQ deep assay plates were used to sequence the unsorted PBMC genomic DNA. The purified libraries were quantified using a Qubit 3.0 fluorometer, sized with a Bioanalyzer 2100, and then quantified again using the KAPA Library Quantification kit. Each immunoSEQ 96-well plate was sequenced on its own single-read 150-cycle Illumina NextSeq 550 flow cell. The authors' analysis ran thus. Because the immunoSEQ output included only junctional sequences and no quality scores, the filtering could not be the same as the filtering used for full-length reads. Sequences were annotated with PyIR, a Python wrapper for IgBLAST v1.9, and V/J genes and CDR3 were assigned using IMGT germline references. Reads with weak V/J assignments (E-value above 1e-6), missing CDR3, stop codons, out-of-frame junctions, or ambiguous translated residues were removed. V3J clonotypes were defined as sequences sharing the same inferred V gene, J gene, and CDR3 amino acid sequence. To compute the percentage overlap between repertoires, the number of shared unique clonotypes was divided by the size of the smaller repertoire. Repertoire richness was assessed with RTK rarefaction, the Chao1 estimator, and Recon v2.1 estimates of unobserved clonotypes. In TCRdb, the immuneACCESS table is reduced to in-frame sequences with V and J assigned. These tables do not hold every clone; where another copy was compared, an unresolved V gene accounts for under half, and the others remain unexplained. The D gene and trimming were derived from the DNA, and the V and J assignments and clone size from that table. The sample data list about 450,000 clones, and about 85% of these were observed just once. The biggest ten clones account for approximately 13% of the sample.

On this clone: Its antigen is unknown. Nothing much larger sits one base from this clone, and base qualities are not available.

Compared with germline, V lacks 1 base and J lacks 3 bases; bases without a gene match: 11. The germline V gene specifies SGHVS as CDR1 and FQNEAQ as CDR2. Measured from the cysteine to the phenylalanine, the CDR3 is 17 residues long. The CDR3 DNA has 51 bases and is translated from base 1. The sequence joins TRBV7-8 to TRBJ2-7, and 8 junctional nucleotides match TRBD1. The sequence came from a woman aged 40 to 50 in good health. Some clones in this sample may be carry-over from other donors' samples. Source material: PBMCs. The CDR3 has the sequence CASSLDSAGGAFYEQYF. The DNA sequence follows: TGTGCCAGCAGCTTAGATTCGGCAGGGGGCGCATTCTACGAGCAGTACTTC. The entire variable domain, with the stretches around the CDR3 drawn from the reference TRBV7-8 and TRBJ2-7 proteins, is GAGVSQSPRYKVAKRGQDVALRCDPISGHVSLFWYQQALGQGPEFLTYFQNEAQLDKSGLPSDRFFAERPEGSVSTLKIQRTQQEDSAVYLCASSLDSAGGAFYEQYFGPGTRLTVT.